This T cell receptor (beta chain) was sequenced during a study of beta chain features in type 1 diabetes. Overall study context: Examination covered 100 million to 140 million sorted cells spanning all samples. Notes on the study in general: There was a possibility that cDNA sequencing over-represented cells with high TCR expression. PCR might favor shorter templates, but any such skew would affect patients and controls equally. Researchers could not determine here whether HLA type influences TCRB rearrangement.

Reverse transcription of all isolated RNA meant that expressed TCRB transcripts were sequenced. Assay: immunoSEQ multiplex PCR; the TCRdb copy retains only in-frame clones and omits some. The repertoire holds about half a million clones, 30% seen once, with about 0.065% in the top ten. The length of the CDR3 is 15 residues. In germline, CDR1 is MDHEN, CDR2 SYDVKM. V shed 7 bases and J 3 bases; nucleotides not matched to a gene: 7. With respect to this clone: Its target is unknown.

The rearrangement uses TRBV28 and TRBJ2-1; 9 bases are shared with TRBD2. The sequenced material came from naive CD4+ T cells from blood. This sequence was found in a man aged 18 to 29 in good health. DNA of the CDR3: TGTGCCAGCACTATCGGGACTAGCTACTACAATGAGCAGTTCTTC. The encoded protein is CASTIGTSYYNEQFF.